The T cell receptor beta chain under discussion was sequenced for a study of blood T cell repertoires in COVID-19. The wider study: Samples came from the United States, Italy and Spain, spanning acute and convalescent COVID-19.

This CDR3 has 16 residues. Trimming pared 2 bases from V and 2 bases from J, leaving 13 bases between. Looked up from germline, CDR1 is SGHRS and CDR2 is YFSETQ. Authors' methods: Amplifying reference gene primers gave estimates of nucleated cell counts. Assay: immunoSEQ multiplex PCR; the TCRdb copy retains only in-frame clones and omits some. V and J calls and clone size are copied from that table; D and trimming were computed from the DNA. The sample lists some 41,000 clones, under 90% occurring once. The sequence derives from a woman between 70 and 85 years old with acute or convalescent COVID-19. The sample comprised peripheral blood. The chain is built from TRBV5-1 and TRBJ2-2, with D hard to call. The CDR3 loop is CASSFGRQTNTGELFF. The DNA for the CDR3 is TGCGCCAGCAGCTTTGGCCGCCAAACCAACACCGGGGAGCTGTTTTTT.